This T cell receptor beta chain was captured in a study of technical replicates of blood from a few donors. This CDR3 region has 14 residues. Per the germline V gene, CDR1 is MNHEY and CDR2 is SVGAGI. Trimming at V came to 4 bases and at J to 4 bases, leaving 4 bases not matched to a gene. Using immunoSEQ multiplex PCR, the repertoire was profiled, and TCRdb retains in-frame clones only, with some absent. The data hold fewer than 85,000 clones, with 80% to 95% observed a single time. Source material: T cells isolated from PBMCs. The origin of this receptor is a human donor in good health. The V and J genes are TRBV6-5 and TRBJ2-3, with 8 positions matching TRBD1. For the CDR3, the DNA is TGTGCCAGCAGTTTGAACAGGGGGGCAGATACGCAGTATTTT. Residues: CASSLNRGADTQYF.